The 20 T cell receptor beta chains below were found in one sample sequenced in a study of blood T cell repertoires in COVID-19. Only in-frame clones appear in the TCRdb table, and some are missing; sequencing was by immunoSEQ multiplex PCR. The sample includes about 300,000 clones, around 87% seen only once; the top ten take around 1.2%. The sequenced sample was peripheral blood. These receptors were obtained from a man aged 65 to 85 with acute or convalescent COVID-19.

The V gene is TRBV5-4, the J gene TRBJ1-2; 12 nucleotides line up with TRBD1. This CDR3 region has 15 residues. Per germline, CDR1 SGHNT and CDR2 YYREEE (reference sequence). The J segment lost 6 bases and the V segment lost 4 bases, leaving 7 bases of the junction unmatched. The CDR3: CASSRPGQGAHGYTF. CDR3 DNA sequence: TGTGCCAGCAGCCGTCCGGGACAGGGGGCCCATGGCTACACCTTC.

This CDR3 reads CASSLTDTSSPLHF. CDR3 sequence (DNA): TGTGCCAGCAGCTTGACAGATACAAGTTCACCCCTCCACTTT. The genes are TRBV5-4 and TRBJ1-6; D is uncertain. Looked up from germline, CDR1 is SGHNT and CDR2 is YYREEE (reference sequence). The CDR3 is 14 residues long. Deletions cut 1 base from V and 9 bases from J, with 11 bases between.

The gene calls are TRBV5-5 and TRBJ1-2, with D hard to call. V lost 0 bases, J lost 3 bases, and 9 bases lay in between. The V gene's germline CDR1 is SGHKS and CDR2 YYEKEE (reference sequence). The CDR3 covers 14 residues. In nucleotides, the CDR3 is TGTGCCAGCAGCTTGGCTCCCCTAGACTATGGCTACACCTTC. Its translation is CASSLAPLDYGYTF.

The V and J genes are TRBV6-2 or TRBV6-3 and TRBJ2-1; tentative D call: TRBD2 (6 bases). This CDR3 has 12 amino acids. Looked up from germline, CDR1 is MNHEY and CDR2 is SVGEGT. Trimming shortened V by 2 bases and J by 15 bases, and 14 bases separated the two germline ends. As DNA, the CDR3 is TGTGCCAGCAGTTACCCCGGGACTGAGTTGTTCTTC. Protein: CASSYPGTELFF.

The genes are TRBV5-1 and TRBJ2-5; the match to TRBD2 covers 7 bases. Per the germline V gene, CDR1 is SGHRS and CDR2 is YFSETQ. With 4 bases clipped from V and 2 bases from J, the junction kept 11 bases outside the gene matches. The CDR3 spans 16 residues. This CDR3 reads CASSGTGLILQETQYF. Here the CDR3 DNA reads TGCGCCAGCAGCGGGACGGGACTAATACTTCAAGAGACCCAGTACTTC.

The CDR3, as DNA: TGCGCCAGCAGCCAAGATCGGGGTTCTGGAAACACCATATATTTT. Translation: CASSQDRGSGNTIYF. J is TRBJ1-3 and V is TRBV4-3; D gene uncertain. Germline V gene sequence: CDR1 LGHNA, CDR2 YSLEER. Trimming took 0 bases from V and 1 from J, leaving 7 bases between them. The CDR3 totals 15 residues.

This rearrangement joins TRBV7-2 to TRBJ2-7, with 8 bases fitting TRBD2. Germline V gene sequence: CDR1 SGHTA, CDR2 FQGNSA. The length of the CDR3 is 16 residues. The J segment lost 6 bases and the V segment lost 1 base, leaving 11 bases of the junction unmatched. In nucleotides, the CDR3 is TGTGCCAGCAGCTTAGTAGGGAGCGGGAGAAGGGGCGAGCAGTACTTC. This encodes CASSLVGSGRRGEQYF.

This chain uses TRBV2 with TRBJ1-5; D call uncertain. This CDR3 has 16 amino acids. Germline V gene data show CDR1 as SNHLY and CDR2 as FYNNEI. The V end was cut by 6 bases, the J end by 2 bases, with 17 bases between. CDR3 in DNA: TGTGCCAGCAGGGGGTCCGAGGGCGGGGGCAATCAGCCCCAGCATTTT. This codes for CASRGSEGGGNQPQHF.

V gene TRBV6-5 combines with J gene TRBJ2-2; 11 bases agree with TRBD2. Germline V CDR1 and CDR2: MNHEY, SVGAGI. Trimming at V came to 0 bases and at J to 11 bases, leaving 5 bases not matched to a gene. This CDR3 is built from 15 residues. The CDR3 sequence: CASSYSLAGGPELFF. The CDR3, as DNA: TGTGCCAGCAGTTACTCGCTAGCGGGAGGACCTGAGCTGTTTTTT.

The chain uses TRBV6-2 or TRBV6-3 and TRBJ2-1, with TRBD2 matching over 9 bases. The CDR3 sequence is 18 residues long. Germline CDR1 reads MNHEY; CDR2 reads SVGEGT. The junction had 12 bases not matched to a gene; V was cut back by 2 bases and J by 4 bases. The CDR3 region is CASSYLAGSGGFYNEQFF. For the CDR3, the DNA is TGTGCCAGCAGTTACCTAGCGGGTAGCGGGGGTTTTTACAATGAGCAGTTCTTC.

The genes are TRBV6-6 and TRBJ1-4, with 7 bases lining up with TRBD1. Looked up from germline, CDR1 is MNHNY and CDR2 is SVGAGI (reference sequence). V lost 6 bases to trimming and J lost 5 bases; unmatched junction nucleotides: 3. The CDR3 consists of 13 residues. The CDR3 DNA is TGTGCCAGCAGGACAGGGATGAATGAAAAACTGTTTTTT. Protein product: CASRTGMNEKLFF.

The gene calls are TRBV10-2 and TRBJ2-7, with a tentative D call TRBD2 (6 bases). This CDR3 has 15 residues. The V end was cut by 2 bases, the J end by 4 bases, with 15 bases between. The germline CDR1 and CDR2 sequences are WSHSY and SAAADI. CDR3 sequence: CASSEVAASVYEQYF. The CDR3 nucleotides are TGCGCCAGCAGTGAGGTCGCGGCTAGCGTGTACGAGCAGTACTTC.

The chain recombines TRBV5-1 with TRBJ1-2; tentative D call: TRBD1 (5 bases). With 6 bases removed from V and 4 bases from J, the gap between germline ends came to 16 bases. The CDR3 is made up of 14 amino acids. Germline values: CDR1 SGHRS, CDR2 YFSETQ. The CDR3 region has the DNA TGCGCCAGCAAAATCCCTGGGGGGAGCTATGGCTACACCTTC. As protein: CASKIPGGSYGYTF.

Of note for this clone: Germline and junction disagree at one end, which may indicate a read error. The J gene is TRBJ1-5, the V gene TRBV3-1 (or the pseudogene TRBV3-2); no definite D call. This CDR3 has 13 amino acids. Germline CDR1 is LGHDT and CDR2 is YNNKEL (reference sequence). The CDR3 DNA reads TGTGCCAGCAGCCAAGATCAGGATCAACCCCAGCATTTT. Translation gives CASSQDQDQPQHF.

The V and J genes are TRBV7-2 and TRBJ1-1; possibly TRBD1 for D (5 bases). Germline CDR1 is SGHTA and CDR2 is FQGNSA. CDR3 size: 14 residues. V lost 6 bases and J 3 bases, leaving 14 bases between the germline ends. The CDR3 DNA follows: TGTGCCAGCAGATCAGACCCCAGGGACACTGAAGCTTTCTTT. It is translated as CASRSDPRDTEAFF.

CDR3 sequence (DNA): TGTGCCAGCAGTCGTACAAGCTCTGGAAACACCATATATTTT. Residues: CASSRTSSGNTIYF. The chain carries TRBV6-6 and TRBJ1-3; no clear D. Germline CDR1 is MNHNY and CDR2 is SVGAGI (reference sequence). V was cut by 5 bases and J by 0 bases, with 8 bases left in between. The CDR3 has 14 amino acids.

The rearrangement links TRBV7-2 to TRBJ1-2, with 7 bases matching TRBD1. Unmatched junction bases numbered 8, after V lost 4 bases and J lost 6 bases. The germline CDR1 and CDR2 sequences are SGHTA and FQGNSA. CDR3 length: 14 residues. This CDR3 is CASSSGQDRNGYTF. The CDR3 DNA reads as TGTGCCAGCAGCTCCGGACAGGATCGGAATGGCTACACCTTC.

The chain combines TRBV29-1 with TRBJ2-7, with 11 bases lining up with TRBD1. Trimming at V came to 3 bases and at J to 6 bases, leaving 4 bases not matched to a gene. The CDR3 spans 13 residues. Germline CDR1 is SQVTM and CDR2 is ANQGSEA. CDR3 nucleotides: TGCAGCGTTGACAGGGGACAGGGGGTCGAGCAGTACTTC. It yields the protein CSVDRGQGVEQYF.

This clone came up once. The genes are TRBV9 and TRBJ2-7, with a tentative D call TRBD1 (5 bases). CDR3 size: 13 residues. Germline CDR1 is SGDLS and CDR2 is YYNGEE. V was shortened by 0 bases and J by 4 bases, with 8 bases between the two germline ends. CDR3 nucleotide sequence: TGTGCCAGCAGCGTAGGCCCAGGGTACGAGCAGTACTTC. Amino acids: CASSVGPGYEQYF.

The chain joins TRBV28 to TRBJ2-3; 10 bases line up with TRBD2. Per germline, CDR1 MDHEN and CDR2 SYDVKM. This CDR3 spans 15 amino acids. V lost 5 bases and J lost 6; bases outside the gene matches: 8. The CDR3 DNA is TGTGCCAGCAGTACAAGCGGGGGGGCCGTCGATACGCAGTATTTT. Its translation: CASSTSGGAVDTQYF.